One and the same sample provided the 32 T cell receptor beta chains below, sequenced in a study of control samples from healthy donors and cancer patients. Profiled with immunoSEQ multiplex PCR; TCRdb holds only in-frame clones, not every one. Of approximately 160,000 clones listed, around 94% are singletons. The specimen sequenced was blood. All receptors derive from a woman aged 18-30 years in good health.

The chain carries TRBV19 and TRBJ2-2; 7 positions match TRBD1. The CDR3 has 14 amino acids. CDR1 and CDR2 (germline): LNHDA, SQIVND (reference sequence). With 4 bases clipped from V and 5 bases from J, the junction kept 4 bases outside the gene matches. For the CDR3, the DNA is TGTGCCAGTAGTAGGGGACAGCAGACCGGGGAGCTGTTTTTT. Its protein is CASSRGQQTGELFF.

The chain joins TRBV7-2 to TRBJ1-2; 10 nucleotides line up with TRBD1. Per the germline V gene, CDR1 is SGHTA and CDR2 is FQGNSA. The CDR3 runs to 14 residues. Trimming cost V 7 bases and J 3 bases; bases outside gene matches: 5. The DNA for the CDR3 is TGTGCCAGCAAGACAGGACAGGGGGACTATGGCTACACCTTC. Translation gives CASKTGQGDYGYTF.

The J gene is TRBJ2-2, the V gene TRBV19; 9 bases line up with TRBD1. V trimming: 7 bases; J trimming: 5 bases; junction bases outside the gene matches: 8. This CDR3 has 15 residues. CDR1 and CDR2 from the germline V gene are LNHDA and SQIVND (reference sequence). As DNA, the CDR3 is TGTGCCAGTATAAGGGACAGGGCCGGAACCGGGGAGCTGTTTTTT. Amino acids: CASIRDRAGTGELFF.

This chain connects TRBV7-2 to TRBJ1-2; 8 bases agree with TRBD1. This CDR3 spans 14 amino acids. The germline CDR1 and CDR2 sequences are SGHTA and FQGNSA. V was clipped by 2 bases and J by 3 bases; unmatched bases: 2. Here the CDR3 DNA reads TGTGCCAGCAGCTTACAACAGGGGGACTATGGCTACACCTTC. Translating gives CASSLQQGDYGYTF.

The rearrangement joins TRBV6-2 or TRBV6-3 to TRBJ2-5; the match to TRBD1 covers 7 bases. This CDR3 is built from 17 residues. CDR1 is MNHEY, CDR2 SVGEGT, per germline. Unmatched junction bases numbered 15, after V lost 4 bases and J lost 4 bases. CDR3 region: CASSFRPPGQPGETQYF. The CDR3 nucleotides are TGTGCCAGCAGTTTTCGCCCCCCGGGACAGCCGGGAGAGACCCAGTACTTC.

The J gene is TRBJ1-1, the V gene TRBV18; D uncertain. Trimming took 2 bases from V and 0 from J, leaving 16 bases between them. The germline gives CDR1 KGHSH, CDR2 LQKENI. There are 17 residues in the CDR3. CDR3 residues: CASSPTSTTPVNTEAFF. The CDR3 region has the DNA TGTGCCAGCTCACCAACTTCAACTACGCCAGTGAACACTGAAGCTTTCTTT.

The J gene is TRBJ1-1, the V gene TRBV5-4; tentatively, D is TRBD1 (5 bases). In germline, CDR1 is SGHNT, CDR2 YYREEE (reference sequence). There are 11 residues in the CDR3. V was shortened by 6 bases and J by 6 bases, with 9 bases between the two germline ends. This CDR3 reads CASTLGAEAFF. The CDR3 DNA follows: TGTGCCAGCACCCTGGGGGCTGAAGCTTTCTTT.

The J gene is TRBJ1-2, the V gene TRBV6-2 or TRBV6-3; D unclear. V was clipped by 0 bases and J by 0 bases, with 11 bases between them. This CDR3 has 16 residues. In germline, CDR1 is MNHEY, CDR2 SVGEGT. The CDR3 coding sequence is TGTGCCAGCAGTTACTCCCCCACGATAGCTAACTATGGCTACACCTTC. Its protein product is CASSYSPTIANYGYTF.

The genes are TRBV12-3 or TRBV12-4 and TRBJ2-7; D remains unclear. The CDR3 is made up of 11 amino acids. Trimming took off 1 base at V and 6 bases at J, with 4 bases between the two ends. DNA of the CDR3: TGTGCCAGCAGTTTAGGTCTCGAGCAGTACTTC. The encoded protein is CASSLGLEQYF.

This clone was recorded once. The chain employs TRBV5-1 and TRBJ2-1; D might be TRBD2 (6 bases). The germline V gene has CDR1 SGHRS and CDR2 YFSETQ. This CDR3 comprises 13 residues. V lost 3 bases and J 6 bases, leaving 10 bases between the germline ends. CDR3 coding DNA: TGCGCCAGCAGCTCCCTCGGGGGCAATGAGCAGTTCTTC. Its translation is CASSSLGGNEQFF.

This sequence joins TRBV29-1 and TRBJ2-7; tentatively, D is TRBD2 (6 bases). V lost 4 bases to trimming and J lost 0 bases, with 13 bases between them. The CDR3 totals 14 residues. The germline V gene encodes CDR1 SQVTM and CDR2 ANQGSEA. The CDR3 DNA reads as TGCAGCGTTGTCCCCCAAGCGGGCTCCTACGAGCAGTACTTC. It translates to CSVVPQAGSYEQYF.

V gene TRBV5-1 combines with J gene TRBJ1-1; weak D call: TRBD1 (5 bases). CDR1 SGHRS and CDR2 YFSETQ come from the germline V gene. V lost 4 bases to trimming and J lost 4 bases, with 11 bases between them. The CDR3 is made up of 13 amino acids. CDR3 protein: CASSKGSGTEAFF. The DNA for the CDR3 is TGCGCCAGCAGCAAGGGGAGTGGCACTGAAGCTTTCTTT.

This sequence joins TRBV27 and TRBJ1-5, with TRBD1 identical over 8 bases. CDR3 length: 13 amino acids. V was pared by 8 bases and J by 4 bases, with 4 bases of the junction left unmatched. Germline CDR1 is MNHEY and CDR2 is SMNVEV (reference sequence). CDR3 sequence reads: CASSGTGNQPQHF. CDR3 coding DNA: TGTGCCAGCTCCGGGACAGGTAATCAGCCCCAGCATTTT.

The rearrangement uses TRBV5-1 and TRBJ1-4; no definite D call. CDR1 SGHRS and CDR2 YFSETQ come from the germline V gene. Trimming took 0 bases from V and 8 from J, leaving 11 bases between them. The CDR3 totals 14 residues. As DNA, the CDR3 is TGCGCCAGCAGCTTGGATCCCGAGTTGGAAAAACTGTTTTTT. Its translation is CASSLDPELEKLFF.

This chain links TRBV15 with TRBJ1-5, with 7 bases fitting TRBD1. The germline V gene encodes CDR1 LNHNV and CDR2 YYDKDF (reference sequence). The CDR3 is 15 amino acids. J gave up 2 bases and V 5 bases, and 6 bases lay outside the gene matches. The CDR3 protein is CATSSRQGGNQPQHF. The DNA for the CDR3 is TGTGCCACCAGCTCTAGACAGGGAGGCAATCAGCCCCAGCATTTT.

The chain is built from TRBV19 and TRBJ1-5; 7 nucleotides line up with TRBD1. The V segment lost 11 bases and the J segment 3 bases; nucleotides outside the gene matches: 10. The CDR3 is 14 amino acids. CDR1 and CDR2 from the germline V gene are LNHDA and SQIVND (reference sequence). The CDR3 sequence: CASTGTAVNQPQHF. The CDR3 DNA is TGTGCCTCCACGGGGACAGCCGTCAATCAGCCCCAGCATTTT.

This sequence joins TRBV10-3 and TRBJ2-7, with a possible D match to TRBD1 (7 bases). The CDR3 has 15 residues. In germline, CDR1 is ENHRY, CDR2 SYGVKD. Trimming left V 4 bases short and J 5 bases short, with 18 bases between. The CDR3 spells CAISGGTDVRDEQYF. The CDR3 DNA sequence: TGTGCCATCAGTGGCGGGACAGACGTGCGCGACGAGCAGTACTTC.

The chain is built from TRBV19 and TRBJ1-1; D gene unclear. V dropped 7 bases and J dropped 6 bases, with 6 bases sitting between them. The germline V gene encodes CDR1 LNHDA and CDR2 SQIVND (reference sequence). This CDR3 comprises 10 residues. The CDR3 protein is CASIGSEAFF. The CDR3 region has the DNA TGTGCCAGTATTGGATCTGAAGCTTTCTTT.

The chain has TRBV5-1 and TRBJ2-1, with 7 bases lining up with TRBD2. The J segment lost 4 bases and the V segment lost 0 bases, leaving 16 bases of the junction unmatched. There are 19 residues in the CDR3. Germline CDR1 reads SGHRS; CDR2 reads YFSETQ. The CDR3 DNA sequence: TGCGCCAGCAGCTTGGCCCAGCGGGGTACCCACGGGTCGTACAATGAGCAGTTCTTC. Its translation is CASSLAQRGTHGSYNEQFF.

CDR3 nucleotides: TGTGCCAGCAGCCCCACGGGACAGGGTTCCACTGAAGCTTTCTTT. Encoded protein: CASSPTGQGSTEAFF. This rearrangement joins TRBV28 to TRBJ1-1, with TRBD1 matching over 9 bases. There are 15 residues in the CDR3. V lost 6 bases and J lost 4; bases outside the gene matches: 9. CDR1 is MDHEN, CDR2 SYDVKM, per germline.

The gene calls are TRBV6-5 and TRBJ1-6; 9 bases align to TRBD1. Germline V CDR1 and CDR2: MNHEY, SVGAGI. The CDR3 is made up of 15 amino acids. Losses at the gene ends were 6 bases for V and 10 bases for J; bases not matched to a gene: 10. CDR3 sequence reads: CASSLGGQGLSPLHF. For the CDR3, the DNA is TGTGCCAGCAGCCTTGGCGGACAGGGGTTATCACCCCTCCACTTT.

The chain carries TRBV5-5 and TRBJ1-1; perhaps TRBD1 as D (6 bases). Trimming left V 2 bases short and J 7 bases short, with 9 bases between. The CDR3 is 12 amino acids. Germline CDR1 reads SGHKS; CDR2 reads YYEKEE (reference sequence). The CDR3 DNA reads TGTGCCAGCAGCTTTGTGGGACATGAAGCTTTCTTT. Protein: CASSFVGHEAFF.

V and J are TRBV24-1 and TRBJ2-2, with a tentative D call TRBD1 (5 bases). Germline lookup yields CDR1 KGHDR and CDR2 SFDVKD. V was shortened by 5 bases and J by 6 bases, with 12 bases between the two germline ends. The CDR3 contains 14 residues. The chain's CDR3 is CATSAQGRAGELFF. CDR3 DNA sequence: TGTGCCACCAGTGCCCAGGGCAGGGCCGGGGAGCTGTTTTTT.

The DNA for the CDR3 is TGTGCCAGCTCACCAATGGAAGGGACAGGGGTGAGCGGCTACACCTTC. Encoded protein: CASSPMEGTGVSGYTF. The genes are TRBV18 and TRBJ1-2, with 10 bases aligning to TRBD1. The J segment lost 8 bases and the V segment lost 2 bases, leaving 11 bases of the junction unmatched. The CDR3 is 16 amino acids. CDR1 is KGHSH and CDR2 is LQKENI in the germline V gene. Looking up the rest from reference TRBV18 and TRBJ1-2 gives the full variable domain: NAGVMQNPRHLVRRRGQEARLRCSPMKGHSHVYWYRQLPEEGLKFMVYLQKENIIDESGMPKERFSAEFPKEGPSILRIQQVVRGDSAAYFCASSPMEGTGVSGYTFGSGTRLTVV.

In DNA form, the CDR3 reads TGTGCCAGCAGCACAGGGCTGACCTACGAGCAGTACTTC. Its protein product is CASSTGLTYEQYF. The gene calls are TRBV11-2 and TRBJ2-7; weak D call: TRBD1 (6 bases). Trimming removed 5 bases from V and 2 bases from J, with 10 bases in between. The CDR3 covers 13 residues. CDR1 and CDR2 from the germline V gene are SGHAT and FQNNGV.

The chain joins TRBV11-3 to TRBJ1-1; D not certain. Germline assignment: CDR1 SGHNT and CDR2 YENEEA. Trimming cost V 2 bases and J 1 base, with 11 bases left between them. This CDR3 has 15 amino acids. Here the CDR3 DNA reads TGTGCCAGCAGCTTAAGCGGAGGCTCGAACACTGAAGCTTTCTTT. Protein product: CASSLSGGSNTEAFF.

V and J are TRBV6-5 and TRBJ2-7; 10 bases are shared with TRBD1. Germline V lookup: CDR1 MNHEY, CDR2 SVGAGI. The J segment lost 4 bases and the V segment lost 6 bases, leaving 6 bases of the junction unmatched. This CDR3 is built from 14 residues. The DNA for the CDR3 is TGTGCCAGCAGGCGCGACAGGGGGCTATACGAGCAGTACTTC. Protein sequence: CASRRDRGLYEQYF.

The chain carries TRBV4-3 and TRBJ2-2; D is uncertain. The CDR3 length is 17 residues. The germline gives CDR1 LGHNA, CDR2 YSLEER. Trimming removed 0 bases from V and 0 bases from J, with 11 bases in between. The CDR3 is CASSQEVRGPNTGELFF. DNA for the CDR3: TGCGCCAGCAGCCAAGAAGTCCGCGGACCGAACACCGGGGAGCTGTTTTTT.

The chain employs TRBV19 and TRBJ1-5, with 8 nucleotides matching TRBD1. Looked up from germline, CDR1 is LNHDA and CDR2 is SQIVND (reference sequence). The CDR3 totals 14 residues. With 5 bases clipped from V and 3 bases from J, the junction kept 3 bases outside the gene matches. As DNA, the CDR3 is TGTGCCAGTAGTGGACAGGGTAACAATCAGCCCCAGCATTTT. The encoded protein is CASSGQGNNQPQHF.

The V and J genes are TRBV6-5 and TRBJ2-3, with 10 bases matching TRBD2. The ends lost 0 bases at V and 6 bases at J; junction bases unmatched: 3. Per germline, CDR1 MNHEY and CDR2 SVGAGI. There are 15 residues in the CDR3. CDR3 amino acids: CASSYSEREGDTQYF. In DNA form, the CDR3 reads TGTGCCAGCAGTTACTCGGAGCGGGAGGGGGATACGCAGTATTTT.

The chain employs TRBV12-3 or TRBV12-4 and TRBJ1-2, with no clear D. This CDR3 contains 12 residues. Trimming cost V 3 bases and J 7 bases, with 9 bases left between them. The CDR3 sequence is CASSFPRSGYTF. CDR3 DNA: TGTGCCAGCAGTTTCCCCAGGAGTGGCTACACCTTC.

The chain joins TRBV24-1 to TRBJ1-2; possibly TRBD1 for D (5 bases). The CDR3 is 13 amino acids. Germline CDR1 reads KGHDR; CDR2 reads SFDVKD. Trimming took 7 bases from V and 6 from J, leaving 14 bases between them. CDR3 loop: CATSKTVSHGYTF. CDR3 nucleotides: TGTGCCACCAGCAAGACAGTTTCCCATGGCTACACCTTC.